This T cell receptor beta chain is drawn from a study of vaccination and CD4 T cells after COVID-19. Study summary: Convalescent individuals numbered four females and six males, two being Hispanic. Timing of post-vaccine sample collection was a median approximately 79 days after dose two, with a range of 14 to 241.

Points from the study as a whole: Reactive clone data from convalescent patients indicated a median of about 90% appearing only post-vaccination.

Sequencing of cultured CD4+ T cell DNA used the Oncomine TCR Beta short-read assay. One entry per CDR3 protein, called by TCRdb with MiXCR from the PCR reads. Among more than 20,000 distinct CDR3 sequences listed, around 35% were seen once. Noted treatment: roughly 10-day PBMC culture with coronavirus spike peptide pools or control peptides (ViraFEST assay). This CDR3 has 13 residues. V dropped 4 bases and J dropped 7 bases, with 16 bases sitting between them. Germline loops: CDR1 SQVTM, CDR2 ANQGSEA. With respect to this clonotype: The antigen remains unidentified.

The rearrangement joins TRBV29-1 to TRBJ1-2; D gene uncertain. This clonotype originated in a human donor who had recovered from COVID-19. Sequenced here: CD4+ T cells from blood, cultured in vitro, sampled before SARS-CoV-2 vaccination. CDR3 region: CSVGLTSSIGYTF. The CDR3 region has the DNA TGCAGCGTTGGACTGACAAGCTCCATTGGCTACACCTTC. The full variable domain, rest sourced from reference TRBV29-1 and TRBJ1-2, is SAVISQKPSRDICQRGTSLTIQCQVDSQVTMMFWYRQQPGQSLTLIATANQGSEATYESGFVIDKFPISRPNLTFSTLTVSNMSPEDSSIYLCSVGLTSSIGYTFGSGTRLTVV.